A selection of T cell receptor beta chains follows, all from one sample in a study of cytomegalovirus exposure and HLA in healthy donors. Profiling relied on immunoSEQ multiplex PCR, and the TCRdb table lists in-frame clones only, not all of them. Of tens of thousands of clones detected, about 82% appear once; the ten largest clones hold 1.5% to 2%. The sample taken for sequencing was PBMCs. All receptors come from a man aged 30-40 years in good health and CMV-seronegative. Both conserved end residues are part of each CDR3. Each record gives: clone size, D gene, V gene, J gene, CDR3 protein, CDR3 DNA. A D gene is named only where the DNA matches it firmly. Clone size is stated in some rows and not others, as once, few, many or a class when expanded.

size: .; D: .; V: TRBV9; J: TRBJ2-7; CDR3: CASSGGHHGVDEQYF; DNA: TGTGCCAGCAGCGGGGGACACCACGGAGTCGACGAGCAGTACTTC
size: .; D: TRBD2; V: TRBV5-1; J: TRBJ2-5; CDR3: CASSQTVGGRETQYF; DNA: TGCGCCAGCAGCCAAACAGTCGGGGGGAGAGAGACCCAGTACTTC
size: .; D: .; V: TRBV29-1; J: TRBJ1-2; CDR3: CSAVQDSVYGYTF; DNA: TGCAGCGCCGTCCAGGACAGTGTGTATGGCTACACCTTC
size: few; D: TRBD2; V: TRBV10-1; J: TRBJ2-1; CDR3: CAERTSGSLSSYNEQFF; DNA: TGCGCAGAGCGGACTAGCGGGAGTTTGAGCTCCTACAATGAGCAGTTCTTC
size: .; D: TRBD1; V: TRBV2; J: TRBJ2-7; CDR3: CASNRDRGPKEQYF; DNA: TGTGCCAGCAATCGGGACAGGGGGCCGAAAGAGCAGTACTTC
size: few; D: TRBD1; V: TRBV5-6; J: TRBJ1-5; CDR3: CASSLLTGESNQPQHF; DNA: TGTGCCAGCAGCTTGTTGACAGGGGAATCCAATCAGCCCCAGCATTTT
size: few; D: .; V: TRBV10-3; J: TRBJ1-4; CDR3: CAINDGRYEKLFF; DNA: TGTGCCATCAACGATGGGAGATATGAAAAACTGTTTTTT
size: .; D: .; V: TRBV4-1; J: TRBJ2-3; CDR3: CASTPLLAGDTQYF; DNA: TGCGCCAGCACCCCGCTTTTGGCAGGGGATACGCAGTATTTT
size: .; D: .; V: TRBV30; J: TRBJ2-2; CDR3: CAWAGRRTATGELFF; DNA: TGTGCCTGGGCCGGGAGACGGACGGCCACCGGGGAGCTGTTTTTT
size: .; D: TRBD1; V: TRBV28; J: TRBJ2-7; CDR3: CASSLGRGILYEQYF; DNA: TGTGCCAGCAGTTTAGGCAGGGGGATCCTCTACGAGCAGTACTTC
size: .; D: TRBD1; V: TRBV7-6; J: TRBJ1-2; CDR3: CASSLGTGPGGYTF; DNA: TGTGCCAGCAGCTTAGGGACAGGCCCGGGGGGCTACACCTTC
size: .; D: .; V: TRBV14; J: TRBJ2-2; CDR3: CASSQFLSGAGELFF; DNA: TGTGCCAGCAGCCAGTTCCTTTCGGGGGCCGGGGAGCTGTTTTTT
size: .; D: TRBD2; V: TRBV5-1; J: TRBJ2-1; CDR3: CASSQIAGGLMNEQFF; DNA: TGCGCCAGCAGCCAAATAGCGGGGGGGCTGATGAATGAGCAGTTCTTC
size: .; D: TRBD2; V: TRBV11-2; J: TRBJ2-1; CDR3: CASSLRRGEGFPKQFF; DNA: TGTGCCAGCAGCTTGCGACGGGGGGAGGGCTTTCCAAAGCAGTTCTTC
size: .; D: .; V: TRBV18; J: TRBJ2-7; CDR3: CASSPAQGLSYEQYF; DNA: TGTGCCAGCTCTCCGGCGCAGGGGCTCTCCTACGAGCAGTACTTC
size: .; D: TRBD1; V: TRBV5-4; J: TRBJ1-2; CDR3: CASSPTGGVQYGYTF; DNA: TGTGCCAGCAGCCCGACAGGGGGCGTTCAGTATGGCTACACCTTC
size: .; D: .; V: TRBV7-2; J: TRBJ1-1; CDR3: CASPPRAGWDMNTEAFF; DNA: TGTGCCAGTCCCCCCCGGGCAGGGTGGGATATGAACACTGAAGCTTTCTTT
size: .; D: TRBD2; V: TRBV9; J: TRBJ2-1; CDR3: CASSTGTSGAYNEQFF; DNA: TGTGCCAGCAGCACCGGGACTAGCGGAGCCTACAATGAGCAGTTCTTC
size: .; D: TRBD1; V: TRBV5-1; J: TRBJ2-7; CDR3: CASSLEQGSGEQYF; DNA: TGCGCCAGCAGCTTGGAACAGGGGTCGGGCGAGCAGTACTTC
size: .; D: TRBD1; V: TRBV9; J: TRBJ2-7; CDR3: CASSVGSQGDYEQYF; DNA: TGTGCCAGCAGCGTAGGATCACAGGGGGACTACGAGCAGTACTTC
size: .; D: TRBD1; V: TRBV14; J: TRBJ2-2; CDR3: CASRQGNGELFF; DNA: TGTGCCAGCCGACAGGGGAACGGGGAGCTGTTTTTT
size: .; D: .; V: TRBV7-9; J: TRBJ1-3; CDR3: CASSLGDSYSGNTIYF; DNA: TGTGCCAGCAGCTTAGGCGACAGCTACTCTGGAAACACCATATATTTT
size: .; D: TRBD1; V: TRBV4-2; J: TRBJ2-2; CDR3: CASSQDKPGTGGSGELFF; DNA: TGTGCCAGCAGCCAAGATAAACCAGGGACAGGGGGTTCCGGGGAGCTGTTTTTT
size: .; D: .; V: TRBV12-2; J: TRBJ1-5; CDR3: CASRLGAGVQPQHF; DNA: TGTGCAAGTCGCTTGGGGGCAGGGGTTCAGCCCCAGCATTTT
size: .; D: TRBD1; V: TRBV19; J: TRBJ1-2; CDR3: CASSIDHPGGVDGYTF; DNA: TGTGCCAGTAGTATAGATCATCCAGGGGGAGTCGATGGCTACACCTTC
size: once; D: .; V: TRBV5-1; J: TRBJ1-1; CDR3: CASSLALRQGEAFF; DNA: TGCGCCAGCAGCTTGGCCTTGAGGCAGGGGGAAGCTTTCTTT
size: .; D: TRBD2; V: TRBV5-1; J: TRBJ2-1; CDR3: CASSKLAGENNEQFF; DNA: TGCGCCAGCAGCAAGCTAGCGGGAGAGAACAATGAGCAGTTCTTC
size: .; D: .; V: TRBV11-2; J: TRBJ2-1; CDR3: CASSLGVEGPQKEQFF; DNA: TGTGCCAGCAGCTTAGGGGTGGAGGGGCCGCAAAAAGAGCAGTTCTTC
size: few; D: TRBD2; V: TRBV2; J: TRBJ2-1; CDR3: CATRGGLAGGFSYNEQFF; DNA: TGTGCCACCCGAGGGGGACTAGCGGGAGGGTTCTCCTACAATGAGCAGTTCTTC
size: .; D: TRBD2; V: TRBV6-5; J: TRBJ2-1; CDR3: CASSYRREVDEQFF; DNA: TGTGCCAGCAGCTATCGCCGGGAGGTGGATGAGCAGTTCTTC
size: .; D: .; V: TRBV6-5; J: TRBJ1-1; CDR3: CASSYSETEDRAFF; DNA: TGTGCCAGCAGTTACTCCGAGACAGAGGACAGAGCTTTCTTT
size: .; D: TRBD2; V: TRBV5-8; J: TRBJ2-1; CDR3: CASSTGTSGGAGEQFF; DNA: TGTGCCAGCAGCACGGGGACTAGCGGGGGGGCCGGTGAGCAGTTCTTC
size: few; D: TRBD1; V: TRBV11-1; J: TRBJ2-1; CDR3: CASSTDRDEQFF; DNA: TGTGCCAGCAGCACGGACAGGGATGAGCAGTTCTTC
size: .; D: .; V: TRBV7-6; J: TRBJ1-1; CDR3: CASSSPGSMNTEAFF; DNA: TGTGCCAGCAGCTCTCCAGGATCCATGAACACTGAAGCTTTCTTT
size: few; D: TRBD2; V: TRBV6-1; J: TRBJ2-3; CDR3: CASSEAIGGTSGGPTQYF; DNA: TGTGCCAGCAGTGAAGCAATTGGGGGAACTAGCGGGGGTCCAACGCAGTATTTT
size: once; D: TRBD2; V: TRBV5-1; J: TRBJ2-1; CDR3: CASSLAGLAGGALKHNEQFF; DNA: TGCGCCAGCAGCTTGGCCGGACTAGCGGGAGGCGCTCTGAAACACAATGAGCAGTTCTTC